These T cell receptor beta chains were read from a single sample in a study of shared clonotypes between healthy human individuals. Clones were sequenced by immunoSEQ multiplex PCR, and TCRdb holds only the in-frame ones, with some missing. The sample has 1.5 million to 2.5 million clones; about 95% are singletons. The sequencing sample was made of naive CD8+ T cells sorted from blood. The receptors derive from a man between 18 and 35 years old in good health. Both conserved end residues are part of each CDR3. A D gene is named only where the DNA matches it firmly. Only some rows state a clone size, as once, few, many or a class for expanded clones.

v_gene	j_gene	abundance	d_gene	CDR3aa	CDR3nt
TRBV4-1	TRBJ2-7	NA	NA	CASSQGGQLSYEQYF	TGCGCCAGCAGCCAAGGAGGTCAGCTCTCCTACGAGCAGTACTTC
TRBV6-6	TRBJ1-2	NA	NA	CASSNEGLSNYGYTF	TGTGCCAGCAGCAACGAGGGACTTTCTAACTATGGCTACACCTTC
TRBV7-8	TRBJ2-3	NA	NA	CASSLGSAADTDTQYF	TGTGCCAGCAGCTTAGGGTCGGCGGCCGACACAGATACGCAGTATTTT
TRBV9	TRBJ2-5	NA	NA	CASSVGRFSDSHLQETQYF	TGTGCCAGCAGCGTAGGGCGATTTTCGGACAGTCACCTACAAGAGACCCAGTACTTC
TRBV28	TRBJ2-5	NA	NA	CAIGPRDNQETQYF	TGTGCCATCGGACCCCGGGACAACCAAGAGACCCAGTACTTC
TRBV4-1	TRBJ2-7	NA	NA	CASSQDARGNEQYF	TGCGCCAGCAGCCAAGATGCGAGGGGTAACGAGCAGTACTTC
TRBV28	TRBJ2-7	NA	NA	CASTPAGDYEQYF	TGTGCCAGCACCCCGGCAGGGGACTACGAGCAGTACTTC
TRBV4-1	TRBJ1-2	once	NA	CASSQDEAENYGYTF	TGCGCCAGCAGCCAAGATGAAGCGGAAAACTATGGCTACACCTTC
TRBV11-2	TRBJ1-1	NA	NA	CASSLMAANTEAFF	TGTGCCAGCAGCTTAATGGCGGCGAACACTGAAGCTTTCTTT
TRBV19	TRBJ1-5	once	NA	CASSFGTWGTGGNQPQHF	TGTGCCAGTAGCTTTGGGACTTGGGGGACGGGGGGCAATCAGCCCCAGCATTTT
TRBV28	TRBJ2-7	NA	TRBD1	CASSAGQGWSEQYF	TGTGCCAGCAGTGCCGGACAGGGGTGGTCCGAGCAGTACTTC
TRBV7-6	TRBJ2-2	NA	TRBD2	CASSPQRDGTGELFF	TGTGCCAGCAGCCCTCAGCGGGATGGCACCGGGGAGCTGTTTTTT
TRBV7-3	TRBJ2-2	NA	NA	CASSLSVHGSSGTGELFF	TGTGCCAGCAGCTTAAGCGTCCACGGATCGTCTGGCACCGGGGAGCTGTTTTTT
TRBV10-2	TRBJ1-6	NA	TRBD1	CASSAGQGDSPLHF	TGCGCCAGCAGTGCGGGACAGGGGGATTCACCCCTCCACTTT
TRBV27	TRBJ2-7	NA	NA	CASSLGAGSSYEQYF	TGTGCCAGCAGTTTAGGGGCTGGGAGCTCCTACGAGCAGTACTTC
TRBV5-1	TRBJ2-3	NA	NA	CASSLIGGTDTQYF	TGCGCCAGCAGCTTGATAGGAGGCACAGATACGCAGTATTTT
TRBV10-1	TRBJ2-3	NA	TRBD1	CASSEEYRGSDTQYF	TGCGCCAGCAGTGAGGAGTACAGGGGAAGTGATACGCAGTATTTT
TRBV4-1	TRBJ2-7	once	NA	CASSQGWGIHEQYF	TGCGCCAGCAGCCAAGGGTGGGGGATCCACGAGCAGTACTTC
TRBV4-1	TRBJ2-5	once	TRBD1	CASSGQGGGQETQYF	TGCGCCAGCAGCGGACAGGGTGGGGGCCAAGAGACCCAGTACTTC
TRBV4-1	TRBJ2-2	NA	TRBD2	CASSLRREAVRELFF	TGCGCCAGCAGCCTTAGGCGGGAGGCCGTCAGGGAGCTGTTTTTT